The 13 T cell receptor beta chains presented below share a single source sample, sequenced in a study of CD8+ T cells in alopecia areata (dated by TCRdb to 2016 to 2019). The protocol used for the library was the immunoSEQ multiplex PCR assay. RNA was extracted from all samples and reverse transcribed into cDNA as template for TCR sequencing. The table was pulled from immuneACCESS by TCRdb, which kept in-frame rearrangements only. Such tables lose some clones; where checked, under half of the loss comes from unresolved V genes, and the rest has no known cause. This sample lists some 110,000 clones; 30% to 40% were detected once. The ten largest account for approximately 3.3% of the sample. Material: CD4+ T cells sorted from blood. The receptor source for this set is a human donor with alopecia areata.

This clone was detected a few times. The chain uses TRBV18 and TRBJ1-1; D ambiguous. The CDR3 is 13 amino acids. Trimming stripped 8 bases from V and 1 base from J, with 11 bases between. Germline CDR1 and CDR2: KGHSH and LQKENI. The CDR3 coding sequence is TGTGCCAGCGCTATCGGGCCGAACACTGAAGCTTTCTTT. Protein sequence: CASAIGPNTEAFF.

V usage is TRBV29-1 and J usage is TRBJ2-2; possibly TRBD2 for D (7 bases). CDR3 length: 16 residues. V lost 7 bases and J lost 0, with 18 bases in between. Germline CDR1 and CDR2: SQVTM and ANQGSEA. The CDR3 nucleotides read TGCAGCGCCGTGGACAGCGGGGCCACGAACACCGGGGAGCTGTTTTTT. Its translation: CSAVDSGATNTGELFF.

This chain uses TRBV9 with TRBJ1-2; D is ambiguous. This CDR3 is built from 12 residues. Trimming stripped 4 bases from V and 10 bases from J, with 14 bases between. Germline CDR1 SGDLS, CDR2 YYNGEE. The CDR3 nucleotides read TGTGCCAGCAGCTCATCCCGCGGGGACTACACCTTC. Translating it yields CASSSSRGDYTF.

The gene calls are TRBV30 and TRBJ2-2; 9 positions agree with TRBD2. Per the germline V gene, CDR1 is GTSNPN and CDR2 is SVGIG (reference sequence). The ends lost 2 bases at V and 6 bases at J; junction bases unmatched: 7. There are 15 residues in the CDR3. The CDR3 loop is CAWSNAGGPPGELFF. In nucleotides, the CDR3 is TGTGCCTGGAGTAACGCGGGAGGGCCTCCCGGGGAGCTGTTTTTT.

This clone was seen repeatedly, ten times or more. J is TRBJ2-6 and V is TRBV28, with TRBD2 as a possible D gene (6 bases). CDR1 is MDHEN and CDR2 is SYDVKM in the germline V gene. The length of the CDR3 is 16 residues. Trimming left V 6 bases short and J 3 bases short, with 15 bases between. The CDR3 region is CASSSNAGNGANVLTF. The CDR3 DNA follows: TGTGCCAGCAGCTCCAATGCGGGGAATGGGGCCAACGTCCTGACTTTC.

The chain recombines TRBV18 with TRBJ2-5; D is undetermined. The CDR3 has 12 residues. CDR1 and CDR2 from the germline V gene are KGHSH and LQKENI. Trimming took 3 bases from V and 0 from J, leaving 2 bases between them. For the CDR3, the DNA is TGTGCCAGCTCACCCTACCAAGAGACCCAGTACTTC. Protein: CASSPYQETQYF.

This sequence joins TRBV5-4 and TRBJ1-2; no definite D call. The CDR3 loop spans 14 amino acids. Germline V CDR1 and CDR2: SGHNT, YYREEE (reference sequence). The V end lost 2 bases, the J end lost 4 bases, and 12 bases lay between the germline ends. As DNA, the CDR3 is TGTGCCAGCAGCTTTGCAGGACCGGCCTATGGCTACACCTTC. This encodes CASSFAGPAYGYTF.

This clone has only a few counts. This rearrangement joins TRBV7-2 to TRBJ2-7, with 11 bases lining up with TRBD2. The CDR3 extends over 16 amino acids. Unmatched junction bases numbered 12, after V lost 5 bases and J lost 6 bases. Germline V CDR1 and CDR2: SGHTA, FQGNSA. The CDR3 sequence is CASSPTGLAGASEQYF. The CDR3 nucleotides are TGTGCCAGCAGCCCGACCGGACTAGCGGGCGCCTCCGAGCAGTACTTC.

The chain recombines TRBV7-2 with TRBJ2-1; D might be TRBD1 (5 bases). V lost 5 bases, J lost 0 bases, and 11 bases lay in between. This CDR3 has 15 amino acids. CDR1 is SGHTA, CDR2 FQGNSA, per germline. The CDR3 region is CASSLDSTSYNEQFF. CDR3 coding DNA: TGTGCCAGCAGCCTCGACAGTACCTCCTACAATGAGCAGTTCTTC.

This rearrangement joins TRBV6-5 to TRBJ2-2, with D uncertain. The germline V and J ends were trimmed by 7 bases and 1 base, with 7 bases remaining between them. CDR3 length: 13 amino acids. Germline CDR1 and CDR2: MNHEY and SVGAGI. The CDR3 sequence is CASTPRNTGELFF. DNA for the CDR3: TGTGCCAGCACCCCTAGGAACACCGGGGAGCTGTTTTTT.

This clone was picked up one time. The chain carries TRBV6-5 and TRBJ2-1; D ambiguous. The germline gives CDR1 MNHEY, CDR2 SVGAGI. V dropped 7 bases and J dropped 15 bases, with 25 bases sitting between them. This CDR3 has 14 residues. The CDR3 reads CASTSAAVVSKWFF. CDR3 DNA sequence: TGTGCCAGCACGTCTGCGGCGGTCGTGAGCAAGTGGTTCTTC.

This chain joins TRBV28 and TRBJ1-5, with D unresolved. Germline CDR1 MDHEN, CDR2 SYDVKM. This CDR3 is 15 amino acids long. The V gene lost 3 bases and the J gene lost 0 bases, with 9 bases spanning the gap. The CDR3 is CASSFPGSSNQPQHF. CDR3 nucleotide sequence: TGTGCCAGCAGTTTCCCCGGGTCTAGCAATCAGCCCCAGCATTTT.

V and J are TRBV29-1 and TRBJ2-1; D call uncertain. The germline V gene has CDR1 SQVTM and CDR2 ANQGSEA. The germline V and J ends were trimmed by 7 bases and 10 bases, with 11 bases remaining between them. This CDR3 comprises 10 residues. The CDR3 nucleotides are TGCAGCGGGGGTCTTGGGGAGCAGTTCTTC. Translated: CSGGLGEQFF.